One and the same sample provided the 28 T cell receptor beta chains below, sequenced in a study of naive and memory T cell subsets. Treatment given: skin biopsy from PPD injection site in Mantoux-positive individual. A UMI-containing oligonucleotide was joined by 3' ligation to the TCR cDNA template. The SP2 primer and nested alpha and beta constant region primers amplified ligated cDNA in four rounds. TCRdb reprocessed the UMI-ligation and nested PCR reads with MiXCR, giving one entry per CDR3 protein. The sample shows around 30,000 distinct CDR3 sequences, under 8.5% of them seen only once. The source was skin, collected from a tuberculin skin test site. The receptors originated from an adult in good health.

On this clonotype itself: Its ends do not fully match the called genes, so a read error is possible. The CDR3 DNA is TGCAGTGCTAGAAATCTACTAGCGACTCTCAATGAGCGGTTCTTC. This encodes CSARNLLATLNERFF. V and J are TRBV20-1 and TRBJ2-1; 7 bases are a match to TRBD2. Germline lookup yields CDR1 DFQATT and CDR2 SNEGSKA (reference sequence). The CDR3 spans 15 residues.

This clonotype was observed many times. This chain joins TRBV6-6 and TRBJ1-6, with D perhaps matching TRBD1 (6 bases). V was clipped by 6 bases and J by 2 bases, with 17 bases between them. The CDR3 has 17 residues. The germline CDR1 and CDR2 sequences are MNHNY and SVGAGI (reference sequence). Here the CDR3 reads CASSPSIQGAYNSPLHF. CDR3 coding DNA: TGTGCCAGCAGCCCGAGTATACAGGGAGCCTATAATTCACCCCTCCACTTT.

This clonotype was detected a few times. Here the CDR3 reads CSANDRVNSYEQYF. The CDR3 DNA reads as TGCAGTGCTAACGACAGGGTCAACTCCTACGAGCAGTACTTC. This chain links TRBV20-1 with TRBJ2-7; 7 bases line up with TRBD1. CDR1 and CDR2 from the germline V gene are DFQATT and SNEGSKA (reference sequence). CDR3 length equals 14 residues. Trimming at V came to 4 bases and at J to 0 bases, leaving 6 bases not matched to a gene.

In its sample, this clonotype was seen many times. The chain couples TRBV2 to TRBJ2-7, with 15 positions matching TRBD2. Germline-derived CDR1 and CDR2 are SNHLY and FYNNEI. The CDR3 is 16 amino acids. V was pared by 6 bases and J by 0 bases, with 3 bases of the junction left unmatched. CDR3 protein: CASSEGLAGGSYEQYF. As DNA, the CDR3 is TGTGCCAGCAGCGAGGGACTAGCGGGGGGCTCCTACGAGCAGTACTTC.

The genes are TRBV18 and TRBJ1-5, with D unclear. Germline V CDR1 and CDR2: KGHSH, LQKENI. The ends were cut back, 6 bases at V and 5 bases at J, with 17 bases in the middle. CDR3 length equals 15 residues. In DNA, the CDR3 is TGTGCCAGCTCCCTCGGACGGGGTATGCATCAGCCCCAGCATTTT. Amino acids: CASSLGRGMHQPQHF.

This clonotype was seen repeatedly, ten times or more. The chain combines TRBV7-9 with TRBJ1-1; D not certain. The V end lost 2 bases, the J end lost 3 bases, and 7 bases lay between the germline ends. The CDR3 runs 13 residues. Per the germline V gene, CDR1 is SEHNR and CDR2 is FQNEAQ (reference sequence). Here the CDR3 DNA reads TGTGCCAGCAGCTTATCGAAGGACACTGAAGCTTTCTTT. Its protein product is CASSLSKDTEAFF.

This clonotype was detected only a few times. The chain combines TRBV5-6 with TRBJ1-2; no firm D call. V lost 0 bases, J lost 14 bases, and 11 bases lay in between. Germline V lookup: CDR1 SGHDT, CDR2 YYEEEE. There are 11 residues in the CDR3. The CDR3 protein is CASSLGSLRTF. In nucleotides, the CDR3 is TGTGCCAGCAGCTTGGGATCGCTAAGGACCTTC.

This clonotype was detected only a few times. The junction does not match germline at one end; this may be a read error. The J gene is TRBJ1-2, the V gene TRBV7-8; TRBD1 aligns across 10 bases. The CDR3 totals 18 residues. Germline CDR1 and CDR2: SGHVS and FQNEAQ. The CDR3 DNA reads as TGTGCCAGCAGCTTAGTACCGGGACAGGGGTTAAGAAAAGATGGCGACACCTTC. Translated: CASSLVPGQGLRKDGDTF.

Remarks on this clonotype: This may be a read error: a much more frequent sequence differs by one nucleotide. J is TRBJ1-1 and V is TRBV18, with 9 bases aligning to TRBD1. V lost 0 bases, J lost 4 bases, and 6 bases stayed unmatched. The CDR3 consists of 16 residues. Germline V gives CDR1 KGHSH, CDR2 LQKENI. In nucleotides, the CDR3 is TGTGCCAGCTCACCACCACCGACAGGGGGTCGCACTGAAGCTTTCTTT. It encodes CASSPPPTGGRTEAFF.

The chain links TRBV27 to TRBJ1-5; D not resolved. This CDR3 is built from 16 residues. Germline V gene lookup returns CDR1 MNHEY and CDR2 SMNVEV (reference sequence). V was shortened by 1 base and J by 1 base, with 11 bases between the two germline ends. CDR3 loop: CASSLWGGKSNQPQHF. As DNA, the CDR3 is TGTGCCAGCAGTTTATGGGGAGGGAAGAGCAATCAGCCCCAGCATTTT.

This clonotype was counted only a few times. The rearrangement links TRBV12-3 or TRBV12-4 to TRBJ1-1, with TRBD1 as a possible D gene (6 bases). The germline V and J ends were trimmed by 3 bases and 7 bases, with 12 bases remaining between them. The CDR3 runs 13 residues. The CDR3 bases are TGTGCCAGCAGTTTCGGGGGCTGGGATGAAGCTTTCTTT. Protein: CASSFGGWDEAFF.

This clonotype was seen many times. The J gene is TRBJ1-6, the V gene TRBV5-1; 7 bases match TRBD1. The V gene end was trimmed by 0 bases and the J gene end by 5 bases; junction bases not matched to a gene: 2. In germline, CDR1 is SGHRS, CDR2 YFSETQ. This CDR3 region has 15 residues. In DNA form, the CDR3 reads TGCGCCAGCAGCTTGGCCGGGACAGATAATTCACCCCTCCACTTT. Protein: CASSLAGTDNSPLHF.

This clonotype was seen more than once but under ten times. The rearrangement uses TRBV2 and TRBJ1-1; tentatively, D is TRBD1 (6 bases). V was cut by 4 bases and J by 8 bases, with 8 bases left in between. The CDR3 contains 11 residues. Germline V CDR1 and CDR2: SNHLY, FYNNEI. The CDR3 here is CASSVTGEAFF. For the CDR3, the DNA is TGTGCCAGCAGTGTTACAGGGGAAGCTTTCTTT.

The V gene is TRBV29-1, the J gene TRBJ1-1; D ambiguous. V was shortened by 5 bases and J by 0 bases, with 10 bases between the two germline ends. CDR1 and CDR2 (germline): SQVTM, ANQGSEA. This CDR3 has 13 residues. CDR3 DNA sequence: TGCAGCGTTTTAGTGCCAATGAACACTGAAGCTTTCTTT. Protein: CSVLVPMNTEAFF.

This sequence joins TRBV18 and TRBJ1-5; weak D call: TRBD1 (6 bases). CDR1 and CDR2 (germline): KGHSH, LQKENI. The CDR3 contains 15 residues. Trimming shortened V by 3 bases and J by 5 bases, and 14 bases separated the two germline ends. CDR3 amino acids: CASSPLRGADQPQHF. In nucleotides, the CDR3 is TGTGCCAGCTCACCTTTAAGGGGGGCGGATCAGCCCCAGCATTTT. The whole variable domain, remainder taken from reference TRBV18 and TRBJ1-5, is NAGVMQNPRHLVRRRGQEARLRCSPMKGHSHVYWYRQLPEEGLKFMVYLQKENIIDESGMPKERFSAEFPKEGPSILRIQQVVRGDSAAYFCASSPLRGADQPQHFGDGTRLSIL.

The V and J genes are TRBV10-3 and TRBJ2-1, with D maybe TRBD2 (6 bases). V lost 0 bases, J lost 4 bases, and 13 bases lay in between. The germline CDR1 and CDR2 sequences are ENHRY and SYGVKD. The CDR3 consists of 16 residues. In DNA form, the CDR3 reads TGTGCCATCAGTGAGTCTCAGGCGGGAAAGTACAATGAGCAGTTCTTC. It encodes CAISESQAGKYNEQFF.

J is TRBJ2-1 and V is TRBV3-1, with 13 bases fitting TRBD2. The CDR3 consists of 15 residues. Trimming at V came to 1 base and at J to 12 bases, leaving 6 bases not matched to a gene. CDR1 is LGHDT and CDR2 is YNNKEL in the germline V gene (reference sequence). CDR3 in amino acids: CASSQGTSGGKGQFF. In DNA form, the CDR3 reads TGTGCCAGCAGCCAAGGGACTAGCGGGGGTAAGGGGCAGTTCTTC.

This clonotype showed up just a few times. The gene calls are TRBV18 and TRBJ1-2; the D gene is possibly TRBD1 (5 bases). Trimming removed 3 bases from V and 6 bases from J, with 17 bases in between. CDR3 length: 15 amino acids. Germline V lookup: CDR1 KGHSH, CDR2 LQKENI. The CDR3 protein is CASSPLGGRKDGYTF. The CDR3 DNA follows: TGTGCCAGCTCACCCCTTGGGGGGAGGAAAGATGGCTACACCTTC.

The chain employs TRBV20-1 and TRBJ2-5; D is uncertain. In germline, CDR1 is DFQATT, CDR2 SNEGSKA (reference sequence). There are 14 residues in the CDR3. Trimming took 6 bases from V and 9 from J, leaving 23 bases between them. The CDR3, as DNA: TGCAGTGCCCCGCCGGCCATGCCTCCTGAGGCCCAGTACTTC. As protein: CSAPPAMPPEAQYF.

This clonotype was counted many times. The rearrangement links TRBV2 to TRBJ2-2; 8 positions match TRBD1. Trimming removed 8 bases from V and 4 bases from J; junction bases left unmatched: 12. The germline CDR1 and CDR2 sequences are SNHLY and FYNNEI. The CDR3 extends over 16 amino acids. CDR3: CASEGQAQVGTGELFF. Here the CDR3 DNA reads TGTGCCAGCGAGGGACAGGCCCAGGTGGGCACCGGGGAGCTGTTTTTT.

There are many counts of this clonotype. The chain carries TRBV7-2 and TRBJ2-5, with a possible D match to TRBD1 (5 bases). CDR3 size: 14 residues. Trimming left V 4 bases short and J 6 bases short, with 15 bases between. Germline V gives CDR1 SGHTA, CDR2 FQGNSA. This CDR3 reads CASSSRQTAKTQYF. The CDR3 nucleotides read TGTGCCAGCAGCTCGCGACAGACCGCTAAGACCCAGTACTTC.

This clonotype was observed a few times. The V gene is TRBV7-9, the J gene TRBJ1-1; no clear D. Germline CDR1 SEHNR, CDR2 FQNEAQ (reference sequence). The CDR3 runs 14 residues. The V end lost 5 bases, the J end lost 1 base, and 11 bases lay between the germline ends. The CDR3, as DNA: TGTGCCAGCAGCCCCCTCCGGCGGAACACTGAAGCTTTCTTT. Residues: CASSPLRRNTEAFF.

For this clonotype: Just one base apart from a much larger clone, this may be a read error. The chain carries TRBV20-1 and TRBJ1-1; 7 bases map to TRBD1. CDR3 size: 15 residues. V lost 4 bases and J lost 1; bases outside the gene matches: 9. Germline-derived CDR1 and CDR2 are DFQATT and SNEGSKA (reference sequence). The CDR3 loop reads CSAKRGRNRNTEAFF. In nucleotides, the CDR3 is TGCAGTGCTAAAAGGGGGCGGAACAGGAACACTGAAGCTTTCTTT.

This clonotype was detected only a few times. The chain combines TRBV3-1 with TRBJ2-7, with 10 bases that match TRBD1. Germline CDR1 LGHDT, CDR2 YNNKEL (reference sequence). J was trimmed by 2 bases and V by 5 bases; bases with no gene match: 6. The CDR3 runs to 15 residues. The CDR3 reads CASSARDRGTYEQYF. The DNA of the CDR3 is TGTGCCAGCAGCGCCCGGGACAGGGGAACCTACGAGCAGTACTTC.

This clonotype was picked up many times. The chain couples TRBV6-5 to TRBJ2-3; no clear D. Germline V lookup: CDR1 MNHEY, CDR2 SVGAGI. This CDR3 has 12 residues. Trimming took 6 bases from V and 2 from J, leaving 6 bases between them. CDR3 nucleotide sequence: TGTGCCAGCAGAGGCTCCACAGATACGCAGTATTTT. Translated, it gives CASRGSTDTQYF.

This clonotype was detected ten times or more. The chain uses TRBV5-1 and TRBJ1-1; 9 positions match TRBD1. CDR3 size: 17 residues. V trimming: 4 bases; J trimming: 0 bases; junction bases outside the gene matches: 10. Germline V gene lookup returns CDR1 SGHRS and CDR2 YFSETQ. The CDR3 region is CASSPGQGYGMNTEAFF. The CDR3 DNA reads TGCGCCAGCAGCCCCGGACAGGGGTATGGCATGAACACTGAAGCTTTCTTT.

This clonotype was detected many times. The V and J genes are TRBV5-1 and TRBJ2-5, with 8 bases fitting TRBD2. The CDR3 has 15 residues. Trimming took 2 bases from V and 4 from J; bases not matched to a gene: 7. Germline V gives CDR1 SGHRS, CDR2 YFSETQ. CDR3 nucleotides: TGCGCCAGCAGCTTCGGGGGGGCCTACGCAGAGACCCAGTACTTC. Protein product: CASSFGGAYAETQYF.

By sample share, this clonotype is medium-sized. This chain joins TRBV3-1 and TRBJ2-7; D is ambiguous. The germline CDR1 and CDR2 sequences are LGHDT and YNNKEL (reference sequence). V lost 1 base and J 6 bases, leaving 4 bases between the germline ends. The CDR3 has 11 amino acids. CDR3 sequence reads: CASSQASEQYF. The CDR3 DNA sequence: TGTGCCAGCAGCCAAGCTAGCGAGCAGTACTTC.